Listed below are T cell receptor beta chains from one sample, sequenced in a study of cytomegalovirus exposure and HLA in healthy donors. Generated by immunoSEQ multiplex PCR, the TCRdb table keeps only in-frame clones and is missing some. The table has nearly 110,000 clones, roughly 80% seen once; the top ten hold 2.5%. Sequenced input: PBMCs. These receptors were collected from a man between 40 and 49 years old in good health and CMV-seronegative. Both conserved end residues are part of each CDR3.

CDR3 length | V gene | CDR3 protein
15 | TRBV6-1 | CASSASQGRWYEQYF
13 | TRBV7-2 | CASRTGPNDEQFF
16 | TRBV5-1 | CASSLTGQGAGNTIYF
14 | TRBV7-8 | CASSLGAGGYEQYF
16 | TRBV11-2 | CASSLLAGGLTDTQYF
13 | TRBV2 | CASSVRTGDGYTF
13 | TRBV19 | CATLDRDSYEQYF
16 | TRBV12-5 | CASGLGVLAGNYGYTF
12 | TRBV29-1 | CSVERAGGTQYF
17 | TRBV5-8 | CASSVSDGTRKQETQYF
16 | TRBV11-2 | CASSSWGSAQQETQYF
15 | TRBV6-6 | CASSYDGLTQETQYF
18 | TRBV5-4 | CASSPGTSGGLSYNEQFF
11 | TRBV20-1 | CSARRGQATQF
14 | TRBV25-1 | CASSESAGKGELFF
12 | TRBV15 | CATSRDQDTQYF
14 | TRBV27 | CASSSTSGGNEQFF
16 | TRBV6-6 | CASRETGTSGGAFQFF
14 | TRBV5-1 | CASSFTGANEKLFF
18 | TRBV5-1 | CASSLELGGAGGNSPLHF
14 | TRBV5-6 | CASSPWWQQDGYTF
13 | TRBV5-1 | CASKWVGEETQYF
12 | TRBV5-7 | CASSLAGGEQYF
14 | TRBV4-1 | CASSQEIEGNTIYF
15 | TRBV5-1 | CASSYDRGGTGELFF
15 | TRBV5-1 | CASSVESSYNSPLHF
13 | TRBV18 | CASSLQENTEAFF
15 | TRBV6-5 | CASSSSRLSSYEQYF
11 | TRBV11-2 | CASSRSYEQYF
14 | TRBV5-6 | CASSFQGDQETQYF
10 | TRBV2 | CASTVNEQFF
16 | TRBV5-4 | CASSGRRQGGNSPLHF
14 | TRBV6-6 | CASSPGEADSPLHF
16 | TRBV29-1 | CSVDHGTAVVGDTQYF
15 | TRBV12-5 | CASGLVSPNTGELFF
14 | TRBV1 | CTSSQGGVTDTQYF
16 | TRBV6-1 | CASSGAQGAMNTEAFF
13 | TRBV2 | CASSAGSNQPQHF
13 | TRBV19 | CASKAGPYNEQFF
15 | TRBV27 | CASSLYGRLNTEAFF
13 | TRBV10-2 | CATIGTVTYEQYF
17 | TRBV7-9 | CASSRGSGGPGTDTQYF
16 | TRBV5-1 | CASRLQDSGQKYEQYF
16 | TRBV6-1 | CASSEAGATYDQPQHF
15 | TRBV7-2 | CASSLETSGNYGYTF
14 | TRBV10-2 | CASSLNTGTGELFF
16 | TRBV5-1 | CASSLEVGGFVGELFF
16 | TRBV29-1 | CSVEGGTGGVGNEQYF
13 | TRBV29-1 | CSVDRVGNTEAFF
14 | TRBV7-6 | CASSNGGGNTEAFF
14 | TRBV5-4 | CASSSGGPRDEQFF
16 | TRBV27 | CASSSSGQGDGETQYF
13 | TRBV29-1 | CSVLAGGTDTQYF
13 | TRBV7-9 | CASSLWGQDEQFF
15 | TRBV5-1 | CASSRLGGKDYGYTF
14 | TRBV19 | CASSSPSGVETQYF